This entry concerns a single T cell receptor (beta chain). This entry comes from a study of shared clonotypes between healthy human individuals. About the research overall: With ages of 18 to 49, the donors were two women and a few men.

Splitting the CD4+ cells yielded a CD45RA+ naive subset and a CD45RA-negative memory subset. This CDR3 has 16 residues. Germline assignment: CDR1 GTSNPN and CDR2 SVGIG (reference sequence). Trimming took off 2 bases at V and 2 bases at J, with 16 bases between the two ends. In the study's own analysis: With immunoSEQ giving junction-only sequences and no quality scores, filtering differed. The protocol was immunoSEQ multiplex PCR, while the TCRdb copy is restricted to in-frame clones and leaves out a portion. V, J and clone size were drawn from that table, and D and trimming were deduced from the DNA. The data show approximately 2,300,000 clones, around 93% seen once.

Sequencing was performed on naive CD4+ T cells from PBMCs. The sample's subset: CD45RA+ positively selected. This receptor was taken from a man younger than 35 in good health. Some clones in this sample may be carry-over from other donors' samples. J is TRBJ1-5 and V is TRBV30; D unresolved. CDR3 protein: CAWSNMKVAGNQPQHF. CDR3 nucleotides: TGTGCCTGGAGTAATATGAAGGTAGCCGGCAATCAGCCCCAGCATTTT.